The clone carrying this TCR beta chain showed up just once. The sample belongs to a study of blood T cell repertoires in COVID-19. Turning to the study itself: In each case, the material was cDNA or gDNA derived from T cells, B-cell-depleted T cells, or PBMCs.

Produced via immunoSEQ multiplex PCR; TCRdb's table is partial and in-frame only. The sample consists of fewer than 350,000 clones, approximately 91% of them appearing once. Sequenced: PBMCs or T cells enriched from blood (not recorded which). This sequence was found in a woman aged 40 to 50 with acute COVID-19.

The CDR3 sequence is CASSSTGRGGTDTQYF. The CDR3 DNA is TGTGCCAGCAGCTCCACAGGGCGCGGGGGGACAGATACGCAGTATTTT. This rearrangement joins TRBV7-2 to TRBJ2-3; 8 bases line up with TRBD2. CDR3 length: 16 residues. In germline, CDR1 is SGHTA, CDR2 FQGNSA. V trimming: 4 bases; J trimming: 3 bases; junction bases outside the gene matches: 9.